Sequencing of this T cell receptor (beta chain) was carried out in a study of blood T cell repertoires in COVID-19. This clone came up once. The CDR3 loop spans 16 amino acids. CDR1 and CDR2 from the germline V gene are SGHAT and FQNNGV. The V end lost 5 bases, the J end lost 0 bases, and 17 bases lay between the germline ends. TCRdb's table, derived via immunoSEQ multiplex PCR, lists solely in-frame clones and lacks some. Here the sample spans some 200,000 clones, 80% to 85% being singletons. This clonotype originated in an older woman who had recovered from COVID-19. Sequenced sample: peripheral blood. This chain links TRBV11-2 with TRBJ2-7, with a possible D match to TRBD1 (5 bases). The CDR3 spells CASSPSQGASSYEQYF. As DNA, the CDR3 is TGTGCCAGCAGCCCAAGTCAAGGGGCGAGCTCCTACGAGCAGTACTTC.